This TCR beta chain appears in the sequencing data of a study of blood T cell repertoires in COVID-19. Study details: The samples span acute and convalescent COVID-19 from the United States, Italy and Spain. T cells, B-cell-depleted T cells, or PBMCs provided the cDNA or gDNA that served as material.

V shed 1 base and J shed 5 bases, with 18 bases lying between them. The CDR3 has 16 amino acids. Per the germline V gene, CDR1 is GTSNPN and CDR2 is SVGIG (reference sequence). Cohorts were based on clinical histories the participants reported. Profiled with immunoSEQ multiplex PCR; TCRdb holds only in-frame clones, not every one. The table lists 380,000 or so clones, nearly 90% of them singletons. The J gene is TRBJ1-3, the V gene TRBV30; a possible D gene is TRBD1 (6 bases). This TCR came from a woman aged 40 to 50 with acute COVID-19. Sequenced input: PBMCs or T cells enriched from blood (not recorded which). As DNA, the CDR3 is TGTGCCTGGAGTGCGCGTGAGGGGGGGCCTAGAAACACCATATATTTT. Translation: CAWSAREGGPRNTIYF.